These T cell receptor beta chains were read from a single sample in a study of blood T cell repertoires in COVID-19. The assay was immunoSEQ multiplex PCR, and TCRdb's table has in-frame clones only and misses some. The data show about 170,000 clones, with approximately 84% seen just once and under 3% held by the top ten. The material sequenced was peripheral blood. All receptors derive from a human donor with acute or convalescent COVID-19. The donor label of this sample is uncertain. Each CDR3 is given with its conserved first and last residue. The order of the fields is D gene, V gene, clone size, J gene, CDR3 protein, CDR3 DNA. A D gene is named only where the DNA matches it firmly. Clone sizes are given selectively: once, few, many, or a class where the clone is expanded.

TRBD2,TRBV3-1/TRBV3-2,.,TRBJ2-1,CASSPGLAGASNEQFF,TGTGCCAGCAGCCCCGGACTAGCGGGAGCTTCAAATGAGCAGTTCTTC
.,TRBV2,.,TRBJ1-2,CASSPDNPNYGYTF,TGTGCCAGCAGTCCGGACAATCCTAACTATGGCTACACCTTC
TRBD1,TRBV2,.,TRBJ1-2,CASSAGDSYGYTF,TGTGCCAGCAGCGCAGGGGACAGCTATGGCTACACCTTC
.,TRBV29-1,.,TRBJ1-5,CSALGDLNQPQHF,TGCAGCGCCCTGGGAGACCTTAATCAGCCCCAGCATTTT
TRBD1,TRBV7-9,.,TRBJ2-6,CASSPAGTGLSGANVLTF,TGTGCCAGCAGCCCTGCCGGGACAGGACTCTCTGGGGCCAACGTCCTGACTTTC
TRBD1,TRBV5-1,.,TRBJ2-7,CASSPGQGAQYEQYF,TGCGCCAGCAGCCCGGGACAGGGGGCGCAATACGAGCAGTACTTC
TRBD1,TRBV27,.,TRBJ1-2,CASRRDRANYYGYTF,TGTGCCAGCAGGCGGGACAGGGCCAACTATTATGGCTACACCTTC
.,TRBV7-2,.,TRBJ2-7,CASSPRTYEQYF,TGTGCCAGCAGCCCCAGGACTTACGAGCAGTACTTC
.,TRBV4-2,.,TRBJ2-7,CASSQGSNVGGDYEQYF,TGTGCCAGCAGCCAAGGGAGTAACGTCGGAGGAGACTACGAGCAGTACTTC
.,TRBV2,once,TRBJ1-6,CASSYGGPTLNSPLHF,TGTGCCAGCAGTTACGGGGGGCCGACCCTTAATTCACCCCTCCACTTT
.,TRBV7-8,.,TRBJ1-2,CASSDGGYGYTF,TGTGCCAGTTCAGACGGGGGGTATGGCTACACCTTC
TRBD2,TRBV30,.,TRBJ2-3,CAWSVEVGNPGLAGAVVDTQYF,TGTGCCTGGAGTGTAGAAGTCGGCAATCCGGGACTAGCGGGAGCGGTAGTAGATACGCAGTATTTT
TRBD1,TRBV5-8,.,TRBJ1-1,CASSPGDRVTNTEAFF,TGTGCCAGCAGCCCGGGGGACAGGGTGACGAACACTGAAGCTTTCTTT
TRBD1,TRBV28,.,TRBJ1-6,CASSLGTGRSPLHF,TGTGCCAGCAGTTTAGGGACAGGGAGATCACCCCTCCACTTT
.,TRBV6-5,.,TRBJ1-5,CASQASGPNQPQHF,TGTGCCAGCCAGGCCTCCGGCCCCAATCAGCCCCAGCATTTT
TRBD2,TRBV28,.,TRBJ2-7,CASSSRGVSPYEQYF,TGTGCCAGCAGTTCCCGGGGGGTATCACCCTACGAGCAGTACTTC
.,TRBV9,.,TRBJ1-6,CASSVASSYNSPLHF,TGTGCCAGCAGCGTAGCCAGCTCCTATAATTCACCCCTCCACTTT
TRBD1,TRBV19,.,TRBJ1-6,CASSADRGSPLHF,TGTGCCAGTAGTGCAGACAGGGGATCACCCCTCCACTTT
TRBD2,TRBV7-7,.,TRBJ2-1,CASSPSGGSYNEQFF,TGTGCTAGCAGCCCTAGCGGGGGGAGCTACAATGAGCAGTTCTTC
.,TRBV4-2,.,TRBJ1-3,CASLGDLTNSGNTIYF,TGTGCCAGTCTCGGGGATTTAACCAACTCTGGAAACACCATATATTTT
.,TRBV7-2,few,TRBJ2-3,CASSAMVRSDTQYF,TGTGCCAGCAGCGCCATGGTGAGGTCGGATACGCAGTATTTT
TRBD2,TRBV7-2,.,TRBJ2-7,CASSETSGEVYEQYF,TGTGCCAGCAGCGAGACTAGCGGGGAGGTCTACGAGCAGTACTTC
.,TRBV2,.,TRBJ2-2,CASSLRTGYASIGLFF,TGTGCCAGCAGTTTACGTACAGGGTATGCCTCGATAGGGCTGTTTTTT
.,TRBV6-5,.,TRBJ1-1,CASSLTGMNTEAFF,TGTGCCAGCAGCTTAACAGGCATGAACACTGAAGCTTTCTTT
TRBD2,TRBV9,.,TRBJ2-1,CASSVAVGGGAVDEQFF,TGTGCCAGCAGCGTAGCGGTCGGCGGGGGGGCCGTGGATGAGCAGTTCTTC
.,TRBV18,.,TRBJ2-7,CASSPPSGAGLNEQYF,TGTGCCAGCTCACCACCTTCAGGGGCAGGGCTGAACGAGCAGTACTTC
.,TRBV4-1,once,TRBJ2-3,CASSQEVAAPTQYF,TGCGCCAGCAGCCAAGAAGTCGCGGCGCCTACGCAGTATTTT
TRBD1,TRBV9,.,TRBJ1-1,CASSPWTGGPEAFF,TGTGCCAGCAGCCCCTGGACAGGGGGCCCTGAAGCTTTCTTT
TRBD2,TRBV2,.,TRBJ2-5,CASSDRLKAGGAIAQYF,TGTGCCAGCAGCGACAGGCTTAAAGCGGGAGGCGCCATAGCCCAGTACTTC
TRBD1,TRBV10-1,.,TRBJ2-7,CASSKTGENSEQYF,TGCGCCAGCAGTAAAACAGGGGAAAATAGCGAGCAGTACTTC
TRBD2,TRBV5-1,.,TRBJ2-3,CASSPGTSATRTDTQYF,TGCGCCAGCAGTCCCGGGACTAGCGCCACCCGCACAGATACGCAGTATTTT
.,TRBV28,once,TRBJ1-5,CASTLGRGNQPQHF,TGTGCCAGCACCTTGGGTCGGGGTAACCAGCCCCAGCATTTT
.,TRBV7-8,.,TRBJ1-6,CASSSLLSGNSPLHF,TGTGCCAGCAGTTCTCTTCTCTCGGGAAATTCACCCCTCCACTTT
.,TRBV28,.,TRBJ2-1,CASSFGRARGNEQFF,TGTGCCAGCAGTTTTGGGAGAGCTAGGGGGAATGAGCAGTTCTTC
TRBD1,TRBV29-1,few,TRBJ1-6,CSAMTGSGSPLHF,TGCAGCGCCATGACAGGGAGCGGTTCACCCCTCCACTTT
.,TRBV7-8,.,TRBJ1-2,CASSSRGASGNYGYTF,TGTGCCAGCAGCTCGCGGGGGGCCTCAGGGAACTATGGCTACACCTTC
.,TRBV11-2,.,TRBJ2-6,CASNGGGTGANVLTF,TGTGCCAGCAACGGGGGAGGAACTGGGGCCAACGTCCTGACTTTC
.,TRBV19,.,TRBJ1-3,CASSIMAAGNTIYF,TGTGCCAGTAGTATTATGGCAGCTGGAAACACCATATATTTT
TRBD1,TRBV28,.,TRBJ2-1,CASSFRDRGEQFF,TGTGCCAGCAGTTTCCGGGACAGGGGTGAGCAGTTCTTC
.,TRBV6-5,few,TRBJ1-1,CASSLDSKAFF,TGTGCCAGCAGTTTGGACAGCAAAGCTTTCTTT
.,TRBV5-4,few,TRBJ1-1,CASSFRGTEAFF,TGTGCCAGCAGCTTCAGGGGCACTGAAGCTTTCTTT
TRBD1,TRBV19,.,TRBJ2-2,CASSIGRDRGNLFF,TGTGCCAGTAGTATTGGTCGTGACAGGGGAAATCTGTTTTTT
.,TRBV18,.,TRBJ2-5,CASLPLYRETQYF,TGTGCCAGCTTACCCCTGTACCGGGAGACCCAGTACTTC
.,TRBV10-3,.,TRBJ1-4,CAISETATNEKLFF,TGTGCCATCAGTGAGACGGCAACTAATGAAAAACTGTTTTTT
.,TRBV5-6,.,TRBJ2-2,CASSLEVPGGPGELFF,TGTGCCAGCAGCTTGGAGGTGCCAGGGGGGCCCGGGGAGCTGTTTTTT
.,TRBV29-1,.,TRBJ1-1,CAGQDYTEAFF,TGCGCGGGGCAGGATTACACTGAAGCTTTCTTT
.,TRBV5-1,.,TRBJ1-3,CASSLRGISGNTIYF,TGCGCCAGCAGCTTGAGGGGAATCTCTGGAAACACCATATATTTT
TRBD2,TRBV2,.,TRBJ2-1,CASSEGLAGVNEQFF,TGTGCCAGCAGTGAAGGGCTAGCGGGAGTAAATGAGCAGTTCTTC
TRBD1,TRBV19,.,TRBJ1-5,CASSRDRGLRQPQHF,TGTGCCAGTAGCAGGGACAGGGGGCTGAGACAGCCCCAGCATTTT
TRBD1,TRBV18,.,TRBJ2-7,CASSPRSGGYEQYF,TGTGCCAGCTCACCACGTTCAGGGGGCTACGAGCAGTACTTC
.,TRBV7-8,.,TRBJ1-1,CASSSLLGGGGNTEAFF,TGTGCCAGCAGCTCCCTTCTGGGAGGGGGAGGGAACACTGAAGCTTTCTTT
.,TRBV5-1,.,TRBJ1-1,CASSRTSGGPNTEAFF,TGCGCCAGCAGCCGAACGTCCGGAGGGCCGAACACTGAAGCTTTCTTT
TRBD1,TRBV9,.,TRBJ1-1,CASSVDRNMNTEAFF,TGTGCCAGCAGCGTGGACAGGAACATGAACACTGAAGCTTTCTTT
.,TRBV6-5,.,TRBJ1-3,CASTTGISTNTIYF,TGTGCCAGCACCACCGGGATCAGTACAAACACCATATATTTT